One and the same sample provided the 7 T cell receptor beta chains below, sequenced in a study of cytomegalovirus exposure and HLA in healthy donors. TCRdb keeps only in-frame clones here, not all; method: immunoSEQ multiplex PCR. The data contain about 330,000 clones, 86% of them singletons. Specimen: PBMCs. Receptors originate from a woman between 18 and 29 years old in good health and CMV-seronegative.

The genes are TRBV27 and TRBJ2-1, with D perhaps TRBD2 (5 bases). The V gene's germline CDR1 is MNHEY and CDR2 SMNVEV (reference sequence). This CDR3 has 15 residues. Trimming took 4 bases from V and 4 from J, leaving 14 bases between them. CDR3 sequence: CASSSSLAPYNEQFF. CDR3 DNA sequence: TGTGCCAGCAGTTCAAGTCTAGCCCCTTACAATGAGCAGTTCTTC.

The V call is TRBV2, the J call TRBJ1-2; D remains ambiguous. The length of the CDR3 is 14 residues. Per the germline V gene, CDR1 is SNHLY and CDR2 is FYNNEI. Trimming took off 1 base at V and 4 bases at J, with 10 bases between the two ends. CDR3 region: CASSEGVISYGYTF. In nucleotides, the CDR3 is TGTGCCAGCAGTGAAGGTGTAATCTCCTATGGCTACACCTTC.

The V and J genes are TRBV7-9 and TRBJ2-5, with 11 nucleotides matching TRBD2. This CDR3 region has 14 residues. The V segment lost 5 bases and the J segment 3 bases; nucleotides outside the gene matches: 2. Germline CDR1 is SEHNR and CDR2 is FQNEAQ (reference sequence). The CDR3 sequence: CASSRLAGKETQYF. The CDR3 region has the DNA TGTGCCAGCAGCCGACTAGCGGGAAAAGAGACCCAGTACTTC.

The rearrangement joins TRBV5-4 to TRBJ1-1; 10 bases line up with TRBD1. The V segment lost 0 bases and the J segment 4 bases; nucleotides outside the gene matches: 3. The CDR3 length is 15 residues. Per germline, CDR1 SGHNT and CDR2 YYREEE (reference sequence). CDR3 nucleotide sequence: TGTGCCAGCAGCTTGGTGGGGACAGGGGCCACTGAAGCTTTCTTT. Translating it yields CASSLVGTGATEAFF.

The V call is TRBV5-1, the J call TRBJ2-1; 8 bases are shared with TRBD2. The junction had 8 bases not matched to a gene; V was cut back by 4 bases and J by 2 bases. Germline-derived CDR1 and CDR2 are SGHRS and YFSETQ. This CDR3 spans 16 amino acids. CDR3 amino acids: CASSPLAGLAYNEQFF. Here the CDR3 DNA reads TGCGCCAGCAGCCCGCTAGCGGGCCTAGCCTACAATGAGCAGTTCTTC.

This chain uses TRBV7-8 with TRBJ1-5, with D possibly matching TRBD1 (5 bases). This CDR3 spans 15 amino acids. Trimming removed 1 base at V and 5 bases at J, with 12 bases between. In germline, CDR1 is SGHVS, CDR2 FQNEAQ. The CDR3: CASSLVEGRYQPQHF. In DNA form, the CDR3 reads TGTGCCAGCAGCTTAGTTGAGGGGAGGTATCAGCCCCAGCATTTT.

The CDR3 bases are TGCGCCAGCAGCCTGGACAGGGCCGGGGGGGACACTGAAGCTTTCTTT. It encodes CASSLDRAGGDTEAFF. The chain is built from TRBV5-1 and TRBJ1-1; 8 nucleotides align to TRBD1. V dropped 4 bases and J dropped 3; count of bases not matched to a gene: 11. CDR3 size: 16 residues. Looked up from germline, CDR1 is SGHRS and CDR2 is YFSETQ.